These T cell receptor beta chains were read from a single sample in a study of OX40 agonist ivuxolimab in advanced cancers. Some clones are missing from TCRdb's copy, which holds only in-frame ones; the method was immunoSEQ multiplex PCR. This sample carries some 69,000 clones, about 90% of them seen once, and the ten largest clones take 10%. This material consisted of CD4+ or CD8+ T cells sorted from blood, taken in a trial of the OX40 agonist ivuxolimab. All receptors come from an adult with an advanced solid tumor such as melanoma, head and neck, liver or kidney cancer. Each CDR3 is given with its conserved first and last residue. Fields, in order: D gene, J gene, clone size, V gene, CDR3 DNA, CDR3 protein. The D gene is left open where the match is weak. Only some rows state a clone size, as once, few, many or a class for expanded clones.

d_gene: -
j_gene: TRBJ2-5
abundance: -
v_gene: TRBV29-1
CDR3nt: TGCAGCGTTGCTAGCGCGCAAGAGACCCAGTACTTC
CDR3aa: CSVASAQETQYF

d_gene: -
j_gene: TRBJ2-3
abundance: -
v_gene: TRBV19
CDR3nt: TGTGCCAGTAGTATTGCGAGCACAGATACGCAGTATTTT
CDR3aa: CASSIASTDTQYF

d_gene: TRBD2
j_gene: TRBJ2-5
abundance: few
v_gene: TRBV2
CDR3nt: TGTGCCAGCAGTGGGACTAGCGGGGGGACCCAGTACTTC
CDR3aa: CASSGTSGGTQYF

d_gene: TRBD2
j_gene: TRBJ2-5
abundance: -
v_gene: TRBV6-6
CDR3nt: TGTGCCAGCAGGAGGACTAGCGGGAGCGGGGGCGAGACCCAGTACTTC
CDR3aa: CASRRTSGSGGETQYF

d_gene: -
j_gene: TRBJ2-7
abundance: once
v_gene: TRBV7-3
CDR3nt: TGTGCCAGCAGCTTACTCGGGAGATTTGACGAGCAGTACTTC
CDR3aa: CASSLLGRFDEQYF

d_gene: -
j_gene: TRBJ2-5
abundance: -
v_gene: TRBV2
CDR3nt: TGTGCCAGCACCCTCCCGGGACTCAGGACTGACGAGACCCAGTACTTC
CDR3aa: CASTLPGLRTDETQYF

d_gene: -
j_gene: TRBJ2-7
abundance: -
v_gene: TRBV21-1
CDR3nt: TGTGCCAGCCCTTTTAGCCTTAAGGGCTACGAGCAGTACTTC
CDR3aa: CASPFSLKGYEQYF

d_gene: TRBD2
j_gene: TRBJ2-7
abundance: -
v_gene: TRBV4-1
CDR3nt: TGCGCCAGCAGCCAAGGGGAGGGAGGAAACAAATACTACGAGCAGTACTTC
CDR3aa: CASSQGEGGNKYYEQYF

d_gene: -
j_gene: TRBJ1-6
abundance: -
v_gene: TRBV5-1
CDR3nt: TGCGCCAGCAGCTTGGGCGGGGGTAATTCACCCCTCCACTTT
CDR3aa: CASSLGGGNSPLHF

d_gene: TRBD1
j_gene: TRBJ2-3
abundance: -
v_gene: TRBV25-1
CDR3nt: TGTGCCAGCAGTGGGGCAACAGGGGGTCGAGATACGCAGTATTTT
CDR3aa: CASSGATGGRDTQYF

d_gene: -
j_gene: TRBJ2-1
abundance: -
v_gene: TRBV5-6
CDR3nt: TGTGCCAGCAGCTTACAGGGGTCAGCGGGGGCTGGGAATGAGCAGTTCTTC
CDR3aa: CASSLQGSAGAGNEQFF

d_gene: -
j_gene: TRBJ1-3
abundance: -
v_gene: TRBV9
CDR3nt: TGTGCCAGCACTTCCGGAAACACCATATATTTT
CDR3aa: CASTSGNTIYF

d_gene: TRBD2
j_gene: TRBJ2-1
abundance: -
v_gene: TRBV7-9
CDR3nt: TGTGCCAGCGGGGGTAGCGGGAGGGCCCACAATGAGCAGTTCTTC
CDR3aa: CASGGSGRAHNEQFF

d_gene: TRBD1
j_gene: TRBJ1-6
abundance: -
v_gene: TRBV5-6
CDR3nt: TGTGCCAGCAGCTTGGCCTGGACAGGATATTCACCCCTCCACTTT
CDR3aa: CASSLAWTGYSPLHF

d_gene: TRBD1
j_gene: TRBJ2-7
abundance: -
v_gene: TRBV7-2
CDR3nt: TGTGCCAGCAGCACCGGGACAGGTCTTTACGAGCAGTACTTC
CDR3aa: CASSTGTGLYEQYF

d_gene: -
j_gene: TRBJ2-1
abundance: -
v_gene: TRBV14
CDR3nt: TGTGCCAGCAGCCAAGACGGTCAGCGGGCCGAGCAGTTCTTC
CDR3aa: CASSQDGQRAEQFF

d_gene: -
j_gene: TRBJ2-5
abundance: -
v_gene: TRBV11-2
CDR3nt: TGTGCCAGCAGCTTAGATTCGGCCGGCGGGCCGATAGAGACCCAGTACTTC
CDR3aa: CASSLDSAGGPIETQYF

d_gene: TRBD2
j_gene: TRBJ2-1
abundance: -
v_gene: TRBV15
CDR3nt: TGTGCCACCAGGGGGAGCGGGATGAACAATGAGCAGTTCTTC
CDR3aa: CATRGSGMNNEQFF

d_gene: TRBD2
j_gene: TRBJ2-2
abundance: -
v_gene: TRBV7-3
CDR3nt: TGTGCCAGCAGCAACCTAGCGGCCAACGGGGAGCTGTTTTTT
CDR3aa: CASSNLAANGELFF

d_gene: TRBD2
j_gene: TRBJ2-5
abundance: -
v_gene: TRBV5-1
CDR3nt: TGCGCCAGCAGCTTTTATGCCGGGACTAGCTCCCCCGAGACCCAGTACTTC
CDR3aa: CASSFYAGTSSPETQYF

d_gene: TRBD1
j_gene: TRBJ1-2
abundance: -
v_gene: TRBV6-8
CDR3nt: TGTGCCAGCAGTGCGGGACAGGGAAACTATGGCTACACCTTC
CDR3aa: CASSAGQGNYGYTF

d_gene: -
j_gene: TRBJ2-7
abundance: -
v_gene: TRBV7-2
CDR3nt: TGTGCCAGCAGCTTAGGACACGGAACCTACGAGCAGTACTTC
CDR3aa: CASSLGHGTYEQYF

d_gene: TRBD1
j_gene: TRBJ2-7
abundance: -
v_gene: TRBV5-1
CDR3nt: TGCGCCAGCAGACCGGGACAGAGCGGTTATTACGAGCAGTACTTC
CDR3aa: CASRPGQSGYYEQYF

d_gene: TRBD2
j_gene: TRBJ2-7
abundance: -
v_gene: TRBV5-1
CDR3nt: TGCGCCAGCAGCTTGGGCCTCACTAGCGGGAGAACGTACGAGCAGTACTTC
CDR3aa: CASSLGLTSGRTYEQYF

d_gene: -
j_gene: TRBJ2-1
abundance: -
v_gene: TRBV28
CDR3nt: TGTGCCAGCTCCCTCCGGGATGAGCAGTTCTTC
CDR3aa: CASSLRDEQFF

d_gene: TRBD1
j_gene: TRBJ1-2
abundance: -
v_gene: TRBV7-9
CDR3nt: TGTGCCAGCAGCCCCGACAGGGTTAACTATGGCTACACCTTC
CDR3aa: CASSPDRVNYGYTF

d_gene: -
j_gene: TRBJ1-1
abundance: -
v_gene: TRBV7-3
CDR3nt: TGTGCCAGCAGCTTAACAGGCCAAGGGACTGAAGCTTTCTTT
CDR3aa: CASSLTGQGTEAFF

d_gene: TRBD2
j_gene: TRBJ2-5
abundance: -
v_gene: TRBV27
CDR3nt: TGTGCCAGCAGTTCCCGTACCCTAGGACTAGCGGGAGGTCGAGAGACCCAGTACTTC
CDR3aa: CASSSRTLGLAGGRETQYF

d_gene: -
j_gene: TRBJ1-1
abundance: -
v_gene: TRBV7-2
CDR3nt: TGTGCCAGCAGCTTAGGGGCCCTATACGCTGAAGCTTTCTTT
CDR3aa: CASSLGALYAEAFF

d_gene: -
j_gene: TRBJ1-2
abundance: -
v_gene: TRBV7-2
CDR3nt: TGTGCCAGCAGCTCCTTGGTGTCAGGGGACAATGGCTACACCTTC
CDR3aa: CASSSLVSGDNGYTF

d_gene: -
j_gene: TRBJ2-4
abundance: -
v_gene: TRBV5-6
CDR3nt: TGTGCCAGCAGCTTAGAGGGGACGGGAACCAAAAACATTCAGTACTTC
CDR3aa: CASSLEGTGTKNIQYF

d_gene: TRBD2
j_gene: TRBJ2-7
abundance: -
v_gene: TRBV6-1
CDR3nt: TGTGCCAGCAGTGAACAACGGATCAGAGTTCTAGCGGGGCCCTACGAGCAGTACTTC
CDR3aa: CASSEQRIRVLAGPYEQYF

d_gene: TRBD2
j_gene: TRBJ2-7
abundance: once
v_gene: TRBV7-8
CDR3nt: TGTGCCAGCAGCTTCACTAGCGGGGGACACCCCTACGAGCAGTACTTC
CDR3aa: CASSFTSGGHPYEQYF

d_gene: -
j_gene: TRBJ1-5
abundance: -
v_gene: TRBV2
CDR3nt: TGTGCCAGCAGTGAGGGCGGCAATCAGCCCCAGCATTTT
CDR3aa: CASSEGGNQPQHF

d_gene: -
j_gene: TRBJ1-1
abundance: -
v_gene: TRBV18
CDR3nt: TGTGCCAGCTCACCAGAGTTCGGGTTAGCTGAAGCTTTCTTT
CDR3aa: CASSPEFGLAEAFF

d_gene: TRBD2
j_gene: TRBJ2-1
abundance: -
v_gene: TRBV5-5
CDR3nt: TGTGCCAGCAGCTCGGGACTAGCGGTTTACAATGAGCAGTTCTTC
CDR3aa: CASSSGLAVYNEQFF

d_gene: TRBD1
j_gene: TRBJ1-2
abundance: -
v_gene: TRBV28
CDR3nt: TGTGCCAGCAGTTTACGGAGGGGGCAAGATGGCTACACCTTC
CDR3aa: CASSLRRGQDGYTF

d_gene: -
j_gene: TRBJ1-1
abundance: -
v_gene: TRBV7-8
CDR3nt: TGTGCCAGCAGCTTAGAGGGAGGGGCCCCCGTTGTCTTT
CDR3aa: CASSLEGGAPVVF

d_gene: -
j_gene: TRBJ2-1
abundance: -
v_gene: TRBV28
CDR3nt: TGTGCCAGCAGTTCCCCGCTGTACAATGAGCAGTTCTTC
CDR3aa: CASSSPLYNEQFF

d_gene: -
j_gene: TRBJ1-6
abundance: -
v_gene: TRBV6-1
CDR3nt: TGTGCCAGCAGTGTTCGGAGGGATCTTGATTCACCCCTCCACTTT
CDR3aa: CASSVRRDLDSPLHF

d_gene: -
j_gene: TRBJ2-5
abundance: once
v_gene: TRBV7-9
CDR3nt: TGTGCCAGCAGCCGTATTTTGGGGCGGGAGACCCAGTACTTC
CDR3aa: CASSRILGRETQYF